The present entry profiles one T cell receptor beta chain with its context. Its antigen is unidentified. Whereas donors were nominally healthy upon sampling, unrecorded immune exposures were probable. The data originate from a study of cytomegalovirus exposure and HLA in healthy donors. Background on the study: The study's early data release held 75 million to 95 million unique TCRs from HLA-typed donors. Findings of the study overall: Most TCR sequences were seen very rarely across donors, but some public TCRs occurred in many.

The CDR3 contains 11 residues. The germline V gene encodes CDR1 GTSNPN and CDR2 SVGIG (reference sequence). Trimming stripped 3 bases from V and 6 bases from J, with 9 bases between. 60 Vbeta and 13 Jbeta primers were used in PCR. The repertoire was sequenced with immunoSEQ multiplex PCR; TCRdb's copy has only in-frame clones and lacks some. The sample has 150,000 to 200,000 clones, around three quarters seen once; the top ten hold 13% to 15%. This receptor was taken from a woman in her thirties in good health and CMV-seropositive. This chain links TRBV30 with TRBJ2-7; D may be TRBD1 (5 bases). Sequenced sample: PBMCs. The CDR3 DNA reads TGTGCCTGGAGCCCAGGGATCGAGCAGTACTTC. This sequence encodes CAWSPGIEQYF.